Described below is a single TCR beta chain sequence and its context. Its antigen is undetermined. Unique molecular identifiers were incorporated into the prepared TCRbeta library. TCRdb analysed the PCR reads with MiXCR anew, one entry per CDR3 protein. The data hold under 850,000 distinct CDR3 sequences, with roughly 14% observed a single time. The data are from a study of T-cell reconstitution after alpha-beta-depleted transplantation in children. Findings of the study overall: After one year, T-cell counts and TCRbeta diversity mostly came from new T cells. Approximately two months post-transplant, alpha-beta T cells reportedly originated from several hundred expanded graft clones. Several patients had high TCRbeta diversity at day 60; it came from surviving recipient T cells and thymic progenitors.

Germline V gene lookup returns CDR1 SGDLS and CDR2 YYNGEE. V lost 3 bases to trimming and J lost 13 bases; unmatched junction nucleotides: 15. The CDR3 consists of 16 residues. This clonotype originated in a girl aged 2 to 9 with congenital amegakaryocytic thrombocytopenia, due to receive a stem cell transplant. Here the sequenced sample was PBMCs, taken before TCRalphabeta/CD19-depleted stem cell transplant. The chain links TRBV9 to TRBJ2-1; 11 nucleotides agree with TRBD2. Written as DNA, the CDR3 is TGTGCCAGCAGCGGGACTACTAGCGGGAGCGGTCGGAGACAGTTCTTC. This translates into CASSGTTSGSGRRQFF.